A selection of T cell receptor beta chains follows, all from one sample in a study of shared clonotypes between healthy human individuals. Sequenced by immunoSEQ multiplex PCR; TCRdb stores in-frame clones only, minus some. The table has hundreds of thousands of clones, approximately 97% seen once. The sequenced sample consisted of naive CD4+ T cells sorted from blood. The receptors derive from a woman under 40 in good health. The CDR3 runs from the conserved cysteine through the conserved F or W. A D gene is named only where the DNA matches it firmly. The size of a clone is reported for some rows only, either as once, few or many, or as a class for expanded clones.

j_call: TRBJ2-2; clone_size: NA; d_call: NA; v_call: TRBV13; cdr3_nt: TGTGCCAGCAGCTCCCAGAACACCGGGGAGCTGTTTTTT; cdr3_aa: CASSSQNTGELFF
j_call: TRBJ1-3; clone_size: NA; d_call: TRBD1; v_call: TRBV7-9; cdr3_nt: TGTGCCAGCAGCTCGACAGGGATGGGAAACACCATATATTTT; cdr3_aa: CASSSTGMGNTIYF
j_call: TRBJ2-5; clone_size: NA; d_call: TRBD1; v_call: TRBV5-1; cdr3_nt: TGCGCCAGCAGCTTTGACAGGGCCGGAGAGACCCAGTACTTC; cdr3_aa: CASSFDRAGETQYF
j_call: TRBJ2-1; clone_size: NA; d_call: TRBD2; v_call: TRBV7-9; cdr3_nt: TGTGCCAGCAGCTTAGTAGCGGGAGGGTTCAGCTCCTACAATGAGCAGTTCTTC; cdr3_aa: CASSLVAGGFSSYNEQFF
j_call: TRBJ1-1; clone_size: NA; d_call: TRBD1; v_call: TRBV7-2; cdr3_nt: TGTGCCAGCAGACTTAAAGGGGGCGGTGAAGCTTTCTTT; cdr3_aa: CASRLKGGGEAFF
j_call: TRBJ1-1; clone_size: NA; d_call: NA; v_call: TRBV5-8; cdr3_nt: TGTGCCAGCAGCCGCCCCGTCTCGAACACTGAAGCTTTCTTT; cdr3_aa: CASSRPVSNTEAFF
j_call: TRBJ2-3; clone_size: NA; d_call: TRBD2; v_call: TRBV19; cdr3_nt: TGTGCCAGTAGTAGGCGAGCGGGAAGCACAGATACGCAGTATTTT; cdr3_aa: CASSRRAGSTDTQYF
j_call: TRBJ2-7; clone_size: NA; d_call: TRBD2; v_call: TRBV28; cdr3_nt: TGTGCCAGCAGTTTAAGTTACCTAGCGGCGTCCTACGAGCAGTACTTC; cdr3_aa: CASSLSYLAASYEQYF
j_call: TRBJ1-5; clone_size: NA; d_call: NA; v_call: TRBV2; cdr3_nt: TGTGCCAGCAGTGAATTACCGGGACGAACAAATCAGCCCCAGCATTTT; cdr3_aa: CASSELPGRTNQPQHF
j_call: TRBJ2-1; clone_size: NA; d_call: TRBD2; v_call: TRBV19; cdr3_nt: TGTGCCAGTAGTATAGATCGGCTAGCGGGAGTTAATGAGCAGTTCTTC; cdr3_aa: CASSIDRLAGVNEQFF
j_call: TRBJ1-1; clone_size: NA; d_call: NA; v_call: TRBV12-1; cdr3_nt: TGTGCCAGCAGCTTTGTAGGGGCGAAGGGTGAAGCTTTCTTT; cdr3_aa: CASSFVGAKGEAFF
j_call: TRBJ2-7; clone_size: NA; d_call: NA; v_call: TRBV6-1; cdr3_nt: TGTGCCAGCAGTGAAAGAGGTTCAGCCTACGAGCAGTACTTC; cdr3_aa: CASSERGSAYEQYF
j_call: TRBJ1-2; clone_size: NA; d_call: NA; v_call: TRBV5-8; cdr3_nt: TGTGCCAGCAGCTTACCGTGGGGCACCTTC; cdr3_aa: CASSLPWGTF
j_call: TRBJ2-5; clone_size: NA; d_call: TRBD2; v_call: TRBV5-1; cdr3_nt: TGCGCCAGCAGCTTGGTCTGGATGGGAGGGTCTCCAGAGACCCAGTACTTC; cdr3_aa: CASSLVWMGGSPETQYF
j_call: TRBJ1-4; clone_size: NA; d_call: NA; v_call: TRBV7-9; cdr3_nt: TGTGCCAGCAGCTTTGACAGTATTAATGAAAAACTGTTTTTT; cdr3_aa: CASSFDSINEKLFF
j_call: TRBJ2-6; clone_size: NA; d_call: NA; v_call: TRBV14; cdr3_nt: TGTGCCAGCAGGGGCGGGCCAGCCATCTCTGGGGCCAACGTCCTGACTTTC; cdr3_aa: CASRGGPAISGANVLTF
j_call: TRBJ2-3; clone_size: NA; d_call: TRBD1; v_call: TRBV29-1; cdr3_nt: TGCAGCGTTTACCAGGGGGCTACAGATACGCAGTATTTT; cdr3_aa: CSVYQGATDTQYF
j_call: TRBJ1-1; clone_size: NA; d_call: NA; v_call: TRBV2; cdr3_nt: TGTGCCAGCAGACTGGGGCGGAACACTGAAGCTTTCTTT; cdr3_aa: CASRLGRNTEAFF
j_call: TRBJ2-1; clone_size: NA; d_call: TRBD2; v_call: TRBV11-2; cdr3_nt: TGTGCCAGCAGCTTAGGGACAATTGGGACTAGCGGAAACAATGAGCAGTTCTTC; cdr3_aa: CASSLGTIGTSGNNEQFF
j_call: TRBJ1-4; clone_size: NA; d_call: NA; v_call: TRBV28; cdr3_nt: TGTGCCAGCAGTCGGCCACCTCGCGAAAAACTGTTTTTT; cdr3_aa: CASSRPPREKLFF
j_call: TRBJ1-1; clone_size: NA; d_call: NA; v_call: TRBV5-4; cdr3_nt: TGTGCCAGCAGTGGCATTAACACTGAAGCTTTCTTT; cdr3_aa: CASSGINTEAFF
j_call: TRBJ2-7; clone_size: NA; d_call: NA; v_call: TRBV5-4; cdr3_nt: TGTGCCAGCAGCTCAGGGGTCTCCTACGAGCAGTACTTC; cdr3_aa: CASSSGVSYEQYF
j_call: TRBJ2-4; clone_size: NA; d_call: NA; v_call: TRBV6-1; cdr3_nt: TGTGCCAGCAAGGGCCGGAACCCCCTAAACATTCAGTACTTC; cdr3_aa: CASKGRNPLNIQYF
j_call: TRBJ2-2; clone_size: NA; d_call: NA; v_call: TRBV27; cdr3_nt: TGTGCCAGCAGCAGCTTGTTGGACGACACCGGGGAGCTGTTTTTT; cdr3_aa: CASSSLLDDTGELFF
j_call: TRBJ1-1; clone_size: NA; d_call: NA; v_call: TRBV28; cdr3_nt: TGTGCCAGCAGCCCGGACAGCCCGGCGGCTTTCTTT; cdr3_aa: CASSPDSPAAFF
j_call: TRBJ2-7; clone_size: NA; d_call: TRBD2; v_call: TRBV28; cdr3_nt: TGTGCCAGCAGTTCTCTAGCGGGAGGGCGTTACGAGCAGTACTTC; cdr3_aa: CASSSLAGGRYEQYF
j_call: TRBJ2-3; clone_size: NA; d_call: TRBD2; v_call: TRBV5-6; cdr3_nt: TGTGCCAGCAGTACGCTCCCGGATTGGACTAGGTGGTACGCAGATACGCAGTATTTT; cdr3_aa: CASSTLPDWTRWYADTQYF
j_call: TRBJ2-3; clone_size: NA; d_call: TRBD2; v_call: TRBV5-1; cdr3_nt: TGCGCCAGCAGCGCGGGAGAGCTTGGGACAGATACGCAGTATTTT; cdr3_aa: CASSAGELGTDTQYF
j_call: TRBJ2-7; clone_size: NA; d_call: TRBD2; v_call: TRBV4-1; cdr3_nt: TGCGCCAGCAGCCAAGATGGGACTAGCGGTTACGAGCAGTACTTC; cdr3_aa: CASSQDGTSGYEQYF
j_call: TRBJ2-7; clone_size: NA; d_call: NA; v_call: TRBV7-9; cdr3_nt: TGTGCCAGCAGCCGAGATTCCTCCTACGAGCAGTACTTC; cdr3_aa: CASSRDSSYEQYF
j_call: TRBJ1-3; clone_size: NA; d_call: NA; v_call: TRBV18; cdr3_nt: TGTGCCAGCTCACCAATACCAGCCCTCGGTGGAAACACCATATATTTT; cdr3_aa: CASSPIPALGGNTIYF
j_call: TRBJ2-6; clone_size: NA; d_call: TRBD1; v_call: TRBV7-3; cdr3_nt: TGTGCCAGCAGCTCGACAGGGTCTGGGGCCAACGTCCTGACTTTC; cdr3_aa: CASSSTGSGANVLTF
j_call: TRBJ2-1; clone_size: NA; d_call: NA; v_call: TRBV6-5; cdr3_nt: TGTGCCAGCAGGGCACTACGAGGTGAGCAGTTCTTC; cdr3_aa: CASRALRGEQFF
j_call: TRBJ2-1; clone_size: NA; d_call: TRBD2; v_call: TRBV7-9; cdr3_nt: TGTGCCAGCAGCTCCCTAGCGGGCAATTACAATGAGCAGTTCTTC; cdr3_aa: CASSSLAGNYNEQFF
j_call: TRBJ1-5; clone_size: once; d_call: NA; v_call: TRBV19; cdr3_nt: TGTGCCAGTAGTATGGCTGGGGAAGGTGATCAGCCCCAGCATTTT; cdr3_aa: CASSMAGEGDQPQHF
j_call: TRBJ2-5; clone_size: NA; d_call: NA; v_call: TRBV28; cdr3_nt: TGTGCCAGCAGTTTTGCCGGGATACAAGAGACCCAGTACTTC; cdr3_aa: CASSFAGIQETQYF
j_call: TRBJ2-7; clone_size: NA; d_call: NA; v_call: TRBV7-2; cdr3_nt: TGTGCCAGCAGCTTATTCAGGACAGATGGGATCGAGCAGTACTTC; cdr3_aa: CASSLFRTDGIEQYF
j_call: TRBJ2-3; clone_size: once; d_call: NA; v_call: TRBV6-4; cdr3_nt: TGTGCCAGCAGTTCGGGACAAGGCACAGATACGCAGTATTTT; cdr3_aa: CASSSGQGTDTQYF
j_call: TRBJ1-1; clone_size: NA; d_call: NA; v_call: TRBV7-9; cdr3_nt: TGTGCCAGCAGCCCCGGGACGGTTGCTGAAGCTTTCTTT; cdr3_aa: CASSPGTVAEAFF
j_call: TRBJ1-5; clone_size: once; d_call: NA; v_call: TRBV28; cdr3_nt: TGTGCCAGCAGTACAGGGTTAAGCAATCAGCCCCAGCATTTT; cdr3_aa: CASSTGLSNQPQHF
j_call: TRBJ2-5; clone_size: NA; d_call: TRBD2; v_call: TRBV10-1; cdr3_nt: TGCGCCAGCAGTGAGTCGACAGCGGGAGGCCCGTCCGGGACCCAGTACTTC; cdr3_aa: CASSESTAGGPSGTQYF
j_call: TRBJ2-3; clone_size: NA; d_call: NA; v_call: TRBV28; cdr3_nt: TGTGCCAGCAGTGCATATCGGGGCCCTAGGACAGATACGCAGTATTTT; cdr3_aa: CASSAYRGPRTDTQYF